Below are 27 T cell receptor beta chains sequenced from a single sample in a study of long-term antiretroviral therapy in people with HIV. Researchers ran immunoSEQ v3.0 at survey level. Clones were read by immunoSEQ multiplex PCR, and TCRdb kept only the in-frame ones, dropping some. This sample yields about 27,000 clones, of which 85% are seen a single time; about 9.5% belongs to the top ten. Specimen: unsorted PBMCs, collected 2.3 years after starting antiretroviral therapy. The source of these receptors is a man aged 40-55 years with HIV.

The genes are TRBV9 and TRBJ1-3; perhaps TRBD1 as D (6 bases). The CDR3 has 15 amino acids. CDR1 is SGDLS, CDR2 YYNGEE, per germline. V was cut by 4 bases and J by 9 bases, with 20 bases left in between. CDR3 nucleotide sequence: TGTGCCAGCAGCCCGGGAATGACTTTAGGGGGCACCATATATTTT. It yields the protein CASSPGMTLGGTIYF.

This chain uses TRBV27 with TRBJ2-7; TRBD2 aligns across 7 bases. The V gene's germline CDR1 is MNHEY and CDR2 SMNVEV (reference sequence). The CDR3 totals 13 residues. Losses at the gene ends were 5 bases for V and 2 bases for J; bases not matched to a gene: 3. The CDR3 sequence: CASSPGRTYEQYF. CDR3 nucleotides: TGTGCCAGCAGTCCCGGGAGGACCTACGAGCAGTACTTC.

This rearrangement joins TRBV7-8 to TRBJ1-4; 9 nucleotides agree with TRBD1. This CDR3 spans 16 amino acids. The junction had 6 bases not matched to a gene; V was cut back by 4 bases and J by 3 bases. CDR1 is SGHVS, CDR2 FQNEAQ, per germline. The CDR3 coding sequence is TGTGCCAGCAGCTCGCTGACAGGGGGATCTAATGAAAAACTGTTTTTT. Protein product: CASSSLTGGSNEKLFF. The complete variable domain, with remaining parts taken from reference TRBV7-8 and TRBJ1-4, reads GAGVSQSPRYKVAKRGQDVALRCDPISGHVSLFWYQQALGQGPEFLTYFQNEAQLDKSGLPSDRFFAERPEGSVSTLKIQRTQQEDSAVYLCASSSLTGGSNEKLFFGSGTQLSVL.

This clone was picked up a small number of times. The CDR3 here is CASSYGQGYQETQYF. CDR3 DNA sequence: TGTGCCAGCAGTTACGGACAGGGGTACCAAGAGACCCAGTACTTC. This chain connects TRBV6-6 to TRBJ2-5, with 9 bases lining up with TRBD1. This CDR3 has 15 residues. V was pared by 2 bases and J by 0 bases, with 1 base of the junction left unmatched. Germline V gene lookup returns CDR1 MNHNY and CDR2 SVGAGI (reference sequence).

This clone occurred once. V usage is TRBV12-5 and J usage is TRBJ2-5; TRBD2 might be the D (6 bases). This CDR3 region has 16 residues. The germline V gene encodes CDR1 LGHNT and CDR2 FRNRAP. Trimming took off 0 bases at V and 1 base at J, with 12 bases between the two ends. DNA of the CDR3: TGTGCTAGTGGTTTGGTCTCCGGGAGTCTCCAAGAGACCCAGTACTTC. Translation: CASGLVSGSLQETQYF.

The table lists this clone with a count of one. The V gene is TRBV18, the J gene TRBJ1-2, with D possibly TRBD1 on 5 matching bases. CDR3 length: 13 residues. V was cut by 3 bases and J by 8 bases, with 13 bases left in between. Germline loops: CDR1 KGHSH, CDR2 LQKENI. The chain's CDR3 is CASSPGTLFGYTF. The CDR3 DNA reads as TGTGCCAGCTCACCCGGGACCCTATTCGGCTACACCTTC.

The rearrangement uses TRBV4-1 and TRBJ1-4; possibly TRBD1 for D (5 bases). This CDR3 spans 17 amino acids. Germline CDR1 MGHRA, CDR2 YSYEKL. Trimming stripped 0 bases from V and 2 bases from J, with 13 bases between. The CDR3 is CASSQEFPGLTNEKLFF. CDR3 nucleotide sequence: TGCGCCAGCAGCCAAGAATTTCCAGGGTTGACTAATGAAAAACTGTTTTTT.

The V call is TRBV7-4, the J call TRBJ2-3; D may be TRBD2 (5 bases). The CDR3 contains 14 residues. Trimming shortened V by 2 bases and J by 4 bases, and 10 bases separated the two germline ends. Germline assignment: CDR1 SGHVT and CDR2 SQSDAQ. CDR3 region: CASSLIGRADTQYF. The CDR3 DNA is TGTGCCAGCAGCTTAATAGGGCGGGCAGATACGCAGTATTTT.

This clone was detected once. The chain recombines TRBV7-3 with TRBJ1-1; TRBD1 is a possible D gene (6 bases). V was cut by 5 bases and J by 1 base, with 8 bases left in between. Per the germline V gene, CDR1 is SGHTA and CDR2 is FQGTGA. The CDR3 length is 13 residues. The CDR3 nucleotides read TGTGCCAGCAGCCTGGACAGGAACACTGAAGCTTTCTTT. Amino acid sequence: CASSLDRNTEAFF.

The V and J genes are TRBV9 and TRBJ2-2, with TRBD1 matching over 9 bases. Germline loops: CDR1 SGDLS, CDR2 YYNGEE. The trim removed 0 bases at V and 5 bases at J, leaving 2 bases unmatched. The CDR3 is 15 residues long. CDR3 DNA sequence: TGTGCCAGCAGCGTAGACAGGGGGCGGACCGGGGAGCTGTTTTTT. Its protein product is CASSVDRGRTGELFF.

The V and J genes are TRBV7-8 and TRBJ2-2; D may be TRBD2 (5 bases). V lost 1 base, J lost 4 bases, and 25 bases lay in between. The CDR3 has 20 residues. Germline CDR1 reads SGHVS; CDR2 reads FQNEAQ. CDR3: CASSLVSIGPTGKGTGELFF. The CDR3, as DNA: TGTGCCAGCAGCTTAGTATCGATAGGACCGACGGGAAAGGGCACCGGGGAGCTGTTTTTT. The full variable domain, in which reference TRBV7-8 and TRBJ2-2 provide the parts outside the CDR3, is GAGVSQSPRYKVAKRGQDVALRCDPISGHVSLFWYQQALGQGPEFLTYFQNEAQLDKSGLPSDRFFAERPEGSVSTLKIQRTQQEDSAVYLCASSLVSIGPTGKGTGELFFGEGSRLTVL.

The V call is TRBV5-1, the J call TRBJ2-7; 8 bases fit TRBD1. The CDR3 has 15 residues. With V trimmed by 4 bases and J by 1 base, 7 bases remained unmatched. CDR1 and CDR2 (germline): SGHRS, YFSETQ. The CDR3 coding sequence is TGCGCCAGCAGCCGAGAGACAGGGGAGTCCTACGAGCAGTACTTC. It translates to CASSRETGESYEQYF.

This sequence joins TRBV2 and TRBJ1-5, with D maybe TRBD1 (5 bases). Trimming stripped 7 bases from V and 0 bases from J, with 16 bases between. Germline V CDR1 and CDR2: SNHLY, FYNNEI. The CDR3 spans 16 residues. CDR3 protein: CASTPIGQGSNQPQHF. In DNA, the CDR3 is TGTGCCAGCACCCCAATTGGGCAGGGTAGCAATCAGCCCCAGCATTTT.

Here the CDR3 DNA reads TGTGCCAGTTCCACGGGGTACACCGGGGAGCTGTTTTTT. Encoded protein: CASSTGYTGELFF. This sequence joins TRBV27 and TRBJ2-2; tentative D call: TRBD2 (5 bases). The CDR3 covers 13 residues. Germline CDR1 reads MNHEY; CDR2 reads SMNVEV (reference sequence). Trimming stripped 9 bases from V and 3 bases from J, with 11 bases between.

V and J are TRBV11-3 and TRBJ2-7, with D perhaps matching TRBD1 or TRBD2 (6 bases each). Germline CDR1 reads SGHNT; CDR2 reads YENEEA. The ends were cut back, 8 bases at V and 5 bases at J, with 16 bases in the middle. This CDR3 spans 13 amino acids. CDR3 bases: TGTGCCAGCGCAATCCGGGGGCGGGACGAGCAGTACTTC. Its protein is CASAIRGRDEQYF.

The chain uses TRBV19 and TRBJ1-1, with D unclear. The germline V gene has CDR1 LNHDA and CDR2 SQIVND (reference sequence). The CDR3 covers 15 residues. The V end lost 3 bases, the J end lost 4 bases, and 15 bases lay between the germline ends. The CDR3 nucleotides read TGTGCCAGTAGTATGACGACCTTCGTCGGCACTGAAGCTTTCTTT. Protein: CASSMTTFVGTEAFF.

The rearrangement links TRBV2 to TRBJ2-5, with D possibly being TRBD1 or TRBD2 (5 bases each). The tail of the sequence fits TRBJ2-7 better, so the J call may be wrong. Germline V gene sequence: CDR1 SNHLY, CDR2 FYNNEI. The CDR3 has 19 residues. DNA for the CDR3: TGTGCCAGCAGACTCAGCCCGAATCCAGACAGACTAAGCTCCTACGAGCAGTACTTC. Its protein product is CASRLSPNPDRLSSYEQYF.

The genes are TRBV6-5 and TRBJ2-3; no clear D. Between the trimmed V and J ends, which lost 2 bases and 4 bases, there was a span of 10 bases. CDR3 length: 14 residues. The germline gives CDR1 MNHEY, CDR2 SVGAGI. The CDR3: CASSYGETADTQYF. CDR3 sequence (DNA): TGTGCCAGCAGTTACGGCGAGACCGCAGATACGCAGTATTTT.

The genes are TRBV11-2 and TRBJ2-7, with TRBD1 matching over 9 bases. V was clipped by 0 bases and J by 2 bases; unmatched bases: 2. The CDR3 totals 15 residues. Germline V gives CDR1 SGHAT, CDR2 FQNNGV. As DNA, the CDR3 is TGTGCCAGCAGCTTAGAACAGGGGGCCACCTACGAGCAGTACTTC. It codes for CASSLEQGATYEQYF.

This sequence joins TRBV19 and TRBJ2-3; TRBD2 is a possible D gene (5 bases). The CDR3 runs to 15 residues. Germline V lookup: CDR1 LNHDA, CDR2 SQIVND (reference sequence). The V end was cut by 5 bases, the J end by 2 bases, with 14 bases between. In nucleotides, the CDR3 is TGTGCCAGTAGTTCAGCCGGACTCACCACAGATACGCAGTATTTT. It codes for CASSSAGLTTDTQYF.

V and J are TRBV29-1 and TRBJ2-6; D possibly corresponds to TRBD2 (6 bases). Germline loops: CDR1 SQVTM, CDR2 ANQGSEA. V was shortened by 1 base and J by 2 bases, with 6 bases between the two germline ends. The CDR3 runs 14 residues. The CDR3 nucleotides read TGCAGCGTTGAAGGGGGGGCTGGGGCCAACGTCCTGACTTTC. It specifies CSVEGGAGANVLTF.

The CDR3 is CAIKNPGLYTNEQFF. In DNA form, the CDR3 reads TGTGCCATCAAAAATCCGGGACTCTATACAAATGAGCAGTTCTTC. The rearrangement joins TRBV10-3 to TRBJ2-1, with D possibly being TRBD2 (6 bases). V gave up 7 bases and J gave up 7 bases, with 20 bases separating them. The germline gives CDR1 ENHRY, CDR2 SYGVKD. This CDR3 has 15 residues.

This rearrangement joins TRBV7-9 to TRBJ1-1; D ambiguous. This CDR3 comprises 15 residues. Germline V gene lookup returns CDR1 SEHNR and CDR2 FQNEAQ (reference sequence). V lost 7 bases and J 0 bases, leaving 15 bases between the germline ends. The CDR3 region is CASIPLRALNTEAFF. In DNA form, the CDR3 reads TGTGCCAGCATCCCACTGCGTGCCCTGAACACTGAAGCTTTCTTT.

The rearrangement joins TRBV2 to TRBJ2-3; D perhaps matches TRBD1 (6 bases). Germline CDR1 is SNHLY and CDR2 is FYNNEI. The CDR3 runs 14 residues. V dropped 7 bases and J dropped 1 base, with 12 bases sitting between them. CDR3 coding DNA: TGTGCCAGCATTCAGGGGAGCGGCACAGATACGCAGTATTTT. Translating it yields CASIQGSGTDTQYF. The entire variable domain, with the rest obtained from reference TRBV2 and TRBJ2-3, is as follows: EPEVTQTPSHQVTQMGQEVILRCVPISNHLYFYWYRQILGQKVEFLVSFYNNEISEKSEIFDDQFSVERPDGSNFTLKIRSTKLEDSAMYFCASIQGSGTDTQYFGPGTRLTVL.

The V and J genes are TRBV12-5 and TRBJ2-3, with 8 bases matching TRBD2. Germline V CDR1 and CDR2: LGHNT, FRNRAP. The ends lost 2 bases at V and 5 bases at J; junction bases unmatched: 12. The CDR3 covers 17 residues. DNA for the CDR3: TGTGCTAGTGGTTTGAAAGCGGGAGCGGGGTTTGAAGATACGCAGTATTTT. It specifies CASGLKAGAGFEDTQYF.

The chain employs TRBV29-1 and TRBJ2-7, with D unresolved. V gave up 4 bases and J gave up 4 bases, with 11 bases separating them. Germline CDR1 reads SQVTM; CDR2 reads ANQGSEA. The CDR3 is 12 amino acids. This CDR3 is CSVGSSYYEQYF. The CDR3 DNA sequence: TGCAGCGTTGGGTCCTCCTATTACGAGCAGTACTTC.

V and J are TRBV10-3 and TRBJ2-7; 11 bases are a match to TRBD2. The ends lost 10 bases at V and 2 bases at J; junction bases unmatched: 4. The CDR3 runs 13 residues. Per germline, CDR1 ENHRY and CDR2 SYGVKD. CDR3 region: CATGTSGPYEQYF. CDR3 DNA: TGTGCCACTGGGACTAGCGGCCCCTACGAGCAGTACTTC.